The clone carrying this T cell receptor beta chain showed up just a few times. Its matching antigen is unknown. The data were obtained in a study of T cell responses to AZD1222 COVID-19 vaccine. Study-wide results and limits: Only 5 or 6 individuals given AZD1222 were seropositive at baseline.

Using immunoSEQ multiplex PCR, the repertoire was profiled, and TCRdb retains in-frame clones only, with some absent. The repertoire holds roughly 28,000 clones, about nine tenths seen once, with over 1% in the top ten. The source was peripheral blood, collected on day 0 of AZD1222 vaccination. The clonotype originates from an adult in good health.

The CDR3 region has the DNA TGTGCCACCAGTTCGGCTAGCGGGAGTAGCTACAATGAGCAGTTCTTC. Translation: CATSSASGSSYNEQFF. The genes are TRBV24-1 and TRBJ2-1, with 10 bases fitting TRBD2. The length of the CDR3 is 16 residues. The germline V gene encodes CDR1 KGHDR and CDR2 SFDVKD. The J segment lost 3 bases and the V segment lost 6 bases, leaving 7 bases of the junction unmatched.